The 9 T cell receptor beta chains below were found in one sample sequenced in a study of T cells in Graves' hyperthyroidism and ophthalmopathy. RNA transcripts gave rise to amplified TCR beta CDR3 regions. TCR CDR3 regions were first amplified by RT-PCR with HTBI primers. MiXCR, applied by TCRdb to the multiplex PCR reads, yields one record per CDR3 protein. The sample has 640,000 or so distinct CDR3 sequences; roughly 15% are singletons. What was sequenced was blood. The receptor source for this set is a woman between 40 and 50 years old with Graves' ophthalmopathy.

This clonotype showed up many times. The gene calls are TRBV7-9 and TRBJ2-5; 8 nucleotides agree with TRBD2. Germline lookup yields CDR1 SEHNR and CDR2 FQNEAQ (reference sequence). The CDR3 sequence is 16 residues long. With 2 bases clipped from V and 5 bases from J, the junction kept 10 bases outside the gene matches. For the CDR3, the DNA is TGTGCCAGCAGCTTATTGGCGATTACGGGAGGGGAGACCCAGTACTTC. The encoded protein is CASSLLAITGGETQYF. The full variable domain, completed using reference TRBV7-9 and TRBJ2-5, is DTGVSQNPRHKITKRGQNVTFRCDPISEHNRLYWYRQTLGQGPEFLTYFQNEAQLEKSRLLSDRFSAERPKGSFSTLEIQRTEQGDSAMYLCASSLLAITGGETQYFGPGTRLLVL.

The rearrangement joins TRBV9 to TRBJ2-2; maybe TRBD1 (7 bases). Trimming took off 0 bases at V and 4 bases at J, with 13 bases between the two ends. Looked up from germline, CDR1 is SGDLS and CDR2 is YYNGEE. The CDR3 loop spans 16 amino acids. The CDR3 is CASSVVPQGGTGELFF. The CDR3 DNA sequence: TGTGCCAGCAGCGTAGTGCCCCAGGGGGGCACCGGGGAGCTGTTTTTT.

This clonotype was seen repeatedly, ten times or more. V and J are TRBV9 and TRBJ2-5; TRBD2 matches 7 bases. The trim removed 1 base at V and 7 bases at J, leaving 13 bases unmatched. CDR3 size: 16 residues. Germline assignment: CDR1 SGDLS and CDR2 YYNGEE. The CDR3 reads CASSVTSEGITGTQYF. CDR3 bases: TGTGCCAGCAGCGTAACTAGCGAGGGGATTACGGGGACCCAGTACTTC. The variable domain in full, completed from reference TRBV9 and TRBJ2-5, reads DSGVTQTPKHLITATGQRVTLRCSPRSGDLSVYWYQQSLDQGLQFLIQYYNGEERAKGNILERFSAQQFPDLHSELNLSSLELGDSALYFCASSVTSEGITGTQYFGPGTRLLVL.

This clonotype was recorded a few times. This chain uses TRBV20-1 with TRBJ1-5; D perhaps matches TRBD1 (5 bases). Germline values: CDR1 DFQATT, CDR2 SNEGSKA (reference sequence). Trimming left V 0 bases short and J 0 bases short, with 9 bases between. CDR3 length equals 15 residues. CDR3: CSARDQQVSNQPQHF. CDR3 in DNA: TGCAGTGCTAGAGATCAACAGGTTAGCAATCAGCCCCAGCATTTT.

Only one count was recorded for this clonotype. The chain recombines TRBV7-3 with TRBJ2-2; TRBD2 matches 14 bases. The junction had 3 bases not matched to a gene; V was cut back by 3 bases and J by 3 bases. The CDR3 sequence is 17 residues long. Germline CDR1 is SGHTA and CDR2 is FQGTGA. In DNA form, the CDR3 reads TGTGCCAGCAGCTTGGGACTAGCGGGAGCAGACACCGGGGAGCTGTTTTTT. It codes for CASSLGLAGADTGELFF.

There are many counts of this clonotype. This chain joins TRBV5-1 and TRBJ2-7; TRBD1 matches 9 bases. Unmatched junction bases numbered 9, after V lost 4 bases and J lost 7 bases. There are 14 residues in the CDR3. CDR1 is SGHRS, CDR2 YFSETQ, per germline. As DNA, the CDR3 is TGCGCCAGCAGCATTCCGGGACAGGGAGAAGAGCAGTACTTC. It specifies CASSIPGQGEEQYF.

In this sample, this clonotype turned up many times. The CDR3, as DNA: TGTGCCAGCAGTTTGGGCCAGTATGGCTACACCTTC. Translating gives CASSLGQYGYTF. The chain employs TRBV28 and TRBJ1-2; unclear D gene. This CDR3 has 12 residues. V lost 3 bases and J lost 5, with 7 bases in between. Germline CDR1 reads MDHEN; CDR2 reads SYDVKM.

In this sample, this clonotype turned up many times. The gene calls are TRBV28 and TRBJ2-7; 10 bases are a match to TRBD2. J lost 0 bases, V lost 3 bases, and 5 bases had no gene match. Germline V gene sequence: CDR1 MDHEN, CDR2 SYDVKM. This CDR3 has 16 amino acids. The DNA of the CDR3 is TGTGCCAGCAGTTTTGGACTAGCGGTCCTCTCCTACGAGCAGTACTTC. It specifies CASSFGLAVLSYEQYF.

This clonotype has ten or more counts. This chain joins TRBV4-1 and TRBJ1-3; 7 bases are a match to TRBD1. Germline loops: CDR1 MGHRA, CDR2 YSYEKL. The CDR3 spans 18 residues. V was pared by 1 base and J by 4 bases, with 13 bases of the junction left unmatched. In DNA, the CDR3 is TGCGCCAGCAGCCAAGGGAGACAGGGCGGAAAAGAAGGAAACACCATATATTTT. Amino acids: CASSQGRQGGKEGNTIYF.